These 25 T cell receptor beta chains originate from one sample sequenced in a study of radiotherapy plus CTLA-4 blockade in lung cancer. The assay was immunoSEQ multiplex PCR, and TCRdb's table has in-frame clones only and misses some. This repertoire shows some 66,000 clones, around 81% found once; its top ten account for less than 5%. The specimen comprised peripheral blood, sampled from a patient treated with radiotherapy plus ipilimumab. The receptors were gathered from a human donor with non-small cell lung cancer who had a partial response to radiotherapy plus ipilimumab.

This clone occurred once. The rearrangement joins TRBV19 to TRBJ2-2; 9 bases agree with TRBD1. The germline V gene has CDR1 LNHDA and CDR2 SQIVND (reference sequence). The trim removed 4 bases at V and 9 bases at J, leaving 6 bases unmatched. This CDR3 spans 14 amino acids. The CDR3 DNA reads TGTGCCAGTAGTACCCAAACAGGGGGCAGGGAGCTGTTTTTT. This sequence encodes CASSTQTGGRELFF.

In its sample, this clone was seen a few times. The V gene is TRBV28, the J gene TRBJ2-3; 7 positions match TRBD1. This CDR3 contains 16 residues. Looked up from germline, CDR1 is MDHEN and CDR2 is SYDVKM. V gave up 5 bases and J gave up 3 bases; unmatched junction bases: 11. CDR3 DNA sequence: TGTGCCAGCAGTCCCCGGACAGGAATAGGTACAGATACGCAGTATTTT. This translates into CASSPRTGIGTDTQYF.

This clone occurred once. The chain links TRBV19 to TRBJ1-1; tentative D call: TRBD1 (6 bases). Trimming left V 6 bases short and J 3 bases short, with 11 bases between. The CDR3 consists of 13 residues. The germline CDR1 and CDR2 sequences are LNHDA and SQIVND (reference sequence). The CDR3 DNA sequence: TGTGCCAGTAGCCGGACAGTGGACACTGAAGCTTTCTTT. It codes for CASSRTVDTEAFF.

The J gene is TRBJ1-1, the V gene TRBV15; D possibly corresponds to TRBD1 (6 bases). V gave up 7 bases and J gave up 0 bases, with 24 bases separating them. CDR3 length: 18 amino acids. Germline CDR1 reads LNHNV; CDR2 reads YYDKDF (reference sequence). CDR3 sequence reads: CATIASPGASNLNTEAFF. The CDR3 DNA follows: TGTGCCACCATCGCGAGCCCAGGGGCTTCCAACCTGAACACTGAAGCTTTCTTT.

This clone was observed a few times. V is TRBV27 and J is TRBJ1-1; D unresolved. The CDR3 length is 13 residues. The ends were cut back, 5 bases at V and 1 base at J, with 8 bases in the middle. The germline V gene has CDR1 MNHEY and CDR2 SMNVEV (reference sequence). CDR3 residues: CASSTDSNTEAFF. The CDR3, as DNA: TGTGCCAGCAGTACGGACTCGAACACTGAAGCTTTCTTT.

This rearrangement joins TRBV5-4 to TRBJ1-2; tentatively, D is TRBD1 (6 bases). This CDR3 region has 15 residues. The germline V gene encodes CDR1 SGHNT and CDR2 YYREEE (reference sequence). The V end was cut by 4 bases, the J end by 8 bases, with 21 bases between. The CDR3 DNA reads TGTGCCAGCAGCGGTCCCGGGACACTTAAGAGAGGCTACACCTTC. Protein product: CASSGPGTLKRGYTF.

V gene TRBV11-3 combines with J gene TRBJ2-3; 8 bases match TRBD2. V dropped 4 bases and J dropped 4; count of bases not matched to a gene: 13. This CDR3 contains 17 residues. Germline V lookup: CDR1 SGHNT, CDR2 YENEEA. The CDR3 here is CASSSLGAAGVPDTQYF. CDR3 DNA sequence: TGTGCCAGCAGCTCTTTGGGGGCAGCGGGAGTACCAGATACGCAGTATTTT.

The chain joins TRBV19 to TRBJ1-5; 7 bases are shared with TRBD1. CDR3 size: 16 residues. With V trimmed by 3 bases and J by 3 bases, 8 bases remained unmatched. Germline assignment: CDR1 LNHDA and CDR2 SQIVND (reference sequence). Here the CDR3 reads CASSIRTGQNNQPQHF. The DNA for the CDR3 is TGTGCCAGTAGTATCAGGACGGGACAGAACAATCAGCCCCAGCATTTT.

The count of this clone is one. The rearrangement uses TRBV9 and TRBJ2-5; D is unclear. V lost 0 bases and J 2 bases, leaving 8 bases between the germline ends. From germline, CDR1 is SGDLS and CDR2 YYNGEE. The CDR3 is 14 amino acids. The CDR3 nucleotides read TGTGCCAGCAGCGTAGACCTCAGACAAGAGACCCAGTACTTC. Its translation: CASSVDLRQETQYF.

V is TRBV27 and J is TRBJ2-1, with 7 nucleotides matching TRBD2. This CDR3 region has 17 residues. J was trimmed by 4 bases and V by 8 bases; bases with no gene match: 17. The germline CDR1 and CDR2 sequences are MNHEY and SMNVEV (reference sequence). CDR3 DNA: TGTGCCAGCGTAAGAAGGTTTGGCGGGAGCGCTTACAATGAGCAGTTCTTC. Its translation is CASVRRFGGSAYNEQFF.

This rearrangement joins TRBV5-4 to TRBJ2-5; D perhaps matches TRBD1 (5 bases). Germline V gene lookup returns CDR1 SGHNT and CDR2 YYREEE (reference sequence). V gave up 3 bases and J gave up 5 bases, with 11 bases separating them. The CDR3 is made up of 13 amino acids. The CDR3 here is CASSSDRGETQYF. In DNA, the CDR3 is TGTGCCAGCAGCTCAGACAGAGGCGAGACCCAGTACTTC. The whole variable domain, remainder taken from reference TRBV5-4 and TRBJ2-5, is ETGVTQSPTHLIKTRGQQVTLRCSSQSGHNTVSWYQQALGQGPQFIFQYYREEENGRGNFPPRFSGLQFPNYSSELNVNALELDDSALYLCASSSDRGETQYFGPGTRLLVL.

The chain employs TRBV19 and TRBJ1-1, with TRBD1 matching 8 bases. V lost 6 bases to trimming and J lost 0 bases; unmatched junction nucleotides: 9. The CDR3 covers 16 residues. Per the germline V gene, CDR1 is LNHDA and CDR2 is SQIVND (reference sequence). CDR3 DNA sequence: TGTGCCAGTAGCAATGGACAGGGACGGATGAACACTGAAGCTTTCTTT. Its translation is CASSNGQGRMNTEAFF.

J is TRBJ1-3 and V is TRBV4-1, with TRBD1 as a possible D gene (5 bases). Germline V lookup: CDR1 MGHRA, CDR2 YSYEKL. The CDR3 is 15 residues long. Trimming removed 4 bases at V and 0 bases at J, with 10 bases between. This CDR3 is CASSPGTGSGNTIYF. CDR3 coding DNA: TGCGCCAGCAGCCCAGGTACAGGCTCTGGAAACACCATATATTTT.

This chain uses TRBV5-4 with TRBJ2-7; tentatively, D is TRBD2 (6 bases). The CDR3 spans 13 residues. V was trimmed by 0 bases and J by 4 bases, leaving 8 bases between them. The V gene's germline CDR1 is SGHNT and CDR2 YYREEE (reference sequence). CDR3 region: CASSLGLGYEQYF. DNA of the CDR3: TGTGCCAGCAGCTTGGGACTAGGGTACGAGCAGTACTTC.

The V call is TRBV7-9, the J call TRBJ2-1, with TRBD2 as a possible D gene (7 bases). The germline V gene has CDR1 SEHNR and CDR2 FQNEAQ (reference sequence). CDR3 size: 12 residues. V dropped 6 bases and J dropped 15 bases, with 18 bases sitting between them. CDR3 protein: CASSRGLGGAFF. In DNA, the CDR3 is TGTGCCAGCAGTCGCGGACTAGGGGGGGCGTTCTTC. Complete variable domain (other parts from reference TRBV7-9 and TRBJ2-1): DTGVSQNPRHKITKRGQNVTFRCDPISEHNRLYWYRQTLGQGPEFLTYFQNEAQLEKSRLLSDRFSAERPKGSFSTLEIQRTEQGDSAMYLCASSRGLGGAFFGPGTRLTVL.

This clone occurred a few times. The J gene is TRBJ2-5, the V gene TRBV6-5; 7 nucleotides agree with TRBD2. Germline V gives CDR1 MNHEY, CDR2 SVGAGI. There are 14 residues in the CDR3. J gave up 1 base and V 6 bases, and 5 bases lay outside the gene matches. The CDR3 sequence is CASSPSGGQETQYF. The CDR3 nucleotides read TGTGCCAGCAGCCCCTCGGGGGGCCAAGAGACCCAGTACTTC.

This rearrangement joins TRBV9 to TRBJ2-5, with TRBD2 matching over 15 bases. The DNA end lines up better with TRBJ2-7; the J call may be wrong. The CDR3 is 16 amino acids. Per the germline V gene, CDR1 is SGDLS and CDR2 is YYNGEE. For the CDR3, the DNA is TGTGCCAGCAGCCCTGGGACTAGCGGGAGGAACTACGAGCAGTACTTC. It is translated as CASSPGTSGRNYEQYF.

In its sample, this clone was seen once. The chain links TRBV7-3 to TRBJ2-5; 8 positions agree with TRBD2. CDR3 length equals 14 residues. CDR1 and CDR2 from the germline V gene are SGHTA and FQGTGA. Trimming removed 5 bases from V and 4 bases from J; junction bases left unmatched: 6. CDR3 nucleotides: TGTGCCAGCAGCCCCGGGACTAGGGGAGAGACCCAGTACTTC. Translated, it gives CASSPGTRGETQYF.

This clone came up once. This chain connects TRBV25-1 to TRBJ2-1, with D perhaps matching TRBD1 (6 bases). V was cut by 6 bases and J by 8 bases, with 17 bases left in between. CDR1 is MGHDK and CDR2 is SYGVNS in the germline V gene. CDR3 length equals 14 residues. In DNA form, the CDR3 reads TGTGCCAGCAGCACCCCTGGTGGGGGCTATGAGCAGTTCTTC. It specifies CASSTPGGGYEQFF.

The J gene is TRBJ2-1, the V gene TRBV5-1; possible D gene TRBD2, 5 bases. The CDR3 runs to 14 residues. Looked up from germline, CDR1 is SGHRS and CDR2 is YFSETQ. Trimming left V 4 bases short and J 8 bases short, with 16 bases between. CDR3 residues: CASSPNRGRDEQFF. CDR3 DNA sequence: TGCGCCAGCAGCCCCAACCGGGGAAGGGATGAGCAGTTCTTC.

This clone was seen a handful of times. The chain employs TRBV5-8 and TRBJ2-3; D not certain. V lost 5 bases and J lost 7, with 14 bases in between. The CDR3 is 13 amino acids. The germline CDR1 and CDR2 sequences are SGHTS and YDEGEE. In nucleotides, the CDR3 is TGTGCCAGCAGTCAATCCCCCACTCATACGCAGTATTTT. Protein: CASSQSPTHTQYF.

The rearrangement uses TRBV11-1 and TRBJ2-1; TRBD2 is a possible D gene (5 bases). Germline-derived CDR1 and CDR2 are SGHAT and FQDESV (reference sequence). CDR3 length: 15 residues. V was trimmed by 4 bases and J by 2 bases, leaving 12 bases between them. CDR3 protein: CASSSQGSTYNEQFF. Here the CDR3 DNA reads TGTGCCAGCAGCTCCCAAGGGAGTACCTACAATGAGCAGTTCTTC.

The J gene is TRBJ2-7, the V gene TRBV2; D might be TRBD1 (5 bases). The V gene lost 6 bases and the J gene lost 0 bases, with 12 bases spanning the gap. Germline V gene sequence: CDR1 SNHLY, CDR2 FYNNEI. This CDR3 comprises 14 residues. CDR3 DNA sequence: TGTGCCAGCAGAGATCGACAGAGCTCCTACGAGCAGTACTTC. Translated, it gives CASRDRQSSYEQYF.

The chain has TRBV19 and TRBJ2-5, with a weak D call TRBD2 (7 bases). Germline lookup yields CDR1 LNHDA and CDR2 SQIVND (reference sequence). The CDR3 sequence is 14 residues long. The germline V and J ends were trimmed by 3 bases and 1 base, with 9 bases remaining between them. CDR3 bases: TGTGCCAGTAGTATTGGGGGGGCCCAAGAGACCCAGTACTTC. Its protein is CASSIGGAQETQYF.

This rearrangement joins TRBV20-1 to TRBJ2-7; TRBD2 might be the D (7 bases). From germline, CDR1 is DFQATT and CDR2 SNEGSKA (reference sequence). This CDR3 region has 11 residues. CDR3 bases: TGCAGGGGGGAGGGGGGCTACGAGCAGTACTTC. As protein: CRGEGGYEQYF.